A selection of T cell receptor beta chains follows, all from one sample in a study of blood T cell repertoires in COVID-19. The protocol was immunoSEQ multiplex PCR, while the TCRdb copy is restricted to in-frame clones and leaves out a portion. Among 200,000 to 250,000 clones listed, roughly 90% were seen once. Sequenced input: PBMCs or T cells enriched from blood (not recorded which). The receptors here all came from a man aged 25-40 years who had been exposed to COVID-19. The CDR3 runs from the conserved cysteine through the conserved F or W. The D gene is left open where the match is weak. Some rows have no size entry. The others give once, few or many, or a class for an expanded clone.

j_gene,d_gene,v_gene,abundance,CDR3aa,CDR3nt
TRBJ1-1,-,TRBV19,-,CASTLAGRTTEAFF,TGTGCCAGTACCTTAGCAGGGCGAACCACTGAAGCTTTCTTT
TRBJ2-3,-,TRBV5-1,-,CASSLQGTDTQYF,TGCGCCAGCAGCTTGCAGGGCACAGATACGCAGTATTTT
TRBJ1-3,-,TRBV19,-,CASSTPGGAISSSGNTIYF,TGTGCCAGTAGTACCCCGGGAGGGGCGATATCGAGCTCTGGAAACACCATATATTTT
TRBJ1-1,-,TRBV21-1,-,CASSKGLSAGMNTEAFF,TGTGCCAGCAGCAAAGGGCTTAGTGCGGGCATGAACACTGAAGCTTTCTTT
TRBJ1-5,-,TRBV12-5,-,CASGLWRSNQPQHF,TGTGCTAGTGGTTTGTGGAGGAGCAATCAGCCCCAGCATTTT
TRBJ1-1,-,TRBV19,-,CASSPFQMNTEAFF,TGTGCCAGTAGTCCATTTCAGATGAACACTGAAGCTTTCTTT
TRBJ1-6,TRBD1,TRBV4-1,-,CASSQDRDRDNSPLHF,TGCGCCAGCAGCCAAGATCGGGACAGGGACAATTCACCCCTCCACTTT
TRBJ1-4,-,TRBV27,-,CASSFGQSGNEKLFF,TGTGCCAGCAGTTTCGGACAGAGTGGTAATGAAAAACTGTTTTTT
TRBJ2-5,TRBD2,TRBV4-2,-,CASSPPPSRGEVETQYF,TGTGCCAGCAGCCCACCACCTTCGCGGGGGGAAGTGGAGACCCAGTACTTC
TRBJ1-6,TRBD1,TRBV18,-,CASSQKTGGNSPLHF,TGTGCCAGCTCGCAGAAGACAGGGGGAAATTCACCCCTCCACTTT
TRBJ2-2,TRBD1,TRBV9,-,CASSVQGASTGELFF,TGTGCCAGCAGCGTCCAGGGGGCGAGCACCGGGGAGCTGTTTTTT
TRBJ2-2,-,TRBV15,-,CATSRRMKQGLNPGELFF,TGTGCCACCAGCAGACGTATGAAACAGGGATTAAACCCCGGGGAGCTGTTTTTT
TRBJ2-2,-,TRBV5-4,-,CASSASGPGFGELFF,TGTGCCAGCAGCGCCTCTGGACCGGGGTTCGGGGAGCTGTTTTTT
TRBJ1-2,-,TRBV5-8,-,CASSPSNFYGYTF,TGTGCCAGCAGCCCTAGTAATTTCTATGGCTACACCTTC
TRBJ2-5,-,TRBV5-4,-,CASSPGSDVGETQYF,TGTGCCAGCAGCCCAGGCTCCGACGTGGGAGAGACCCAGTACTTC
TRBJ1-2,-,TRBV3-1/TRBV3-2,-,CASSPRQSYGYTF,TGTGCCAGCAGCCCTCGACAGTCCTATGGCTACACCTTC
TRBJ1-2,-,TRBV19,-,CASSLRGSYGYTF,TGTGCCAGTAGTCTTCGGGGAAGCTATGGCTACACCTTC
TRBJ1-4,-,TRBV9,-,CASSARSISETAREKLFF,TGTGCCAGCAGCGCAAGGTCGATAAGTGAAACAGCACGGGAAAAACTGTTTTTT
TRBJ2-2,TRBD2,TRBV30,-,CAWSVTSGNTGELFF,TGTGCCTGGAGTGTAACTAGCGGTAACACCGGGGAGCTGTTTTTT
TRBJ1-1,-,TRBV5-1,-,CASSLQGMNTEAFF,TGCGCCAGCAGCTTGCAGGGGATGAACACTGAAGCTTTCTTT
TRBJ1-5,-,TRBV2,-,CASSPRDSNLYQPQHF,TGTGCCAGCAGCCCCAGGGATTCAAACCTCTATCAGCCCCAGCATTTT
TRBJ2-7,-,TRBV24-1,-,CATSRISGDQYEQYF,TGTGCCACCAGTCGGATTAGCGGAGACCAATACGAGCAGTACTTC
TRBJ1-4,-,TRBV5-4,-,CASRPAGRNEKLFF,TGTGCCAGCAGGCCGGCGGGGCGAAATGAAAAACTGTTTTTT
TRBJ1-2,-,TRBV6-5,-,CASSVQGNHGYTF,TGTGCCAGCAGCGTCCAGGGAAATCATGGCTACACCTTC
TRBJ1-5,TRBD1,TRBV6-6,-,CASARTGEEQPQHF,TGTGCCAGCGCCCGGACAGGGGAAGAACAGCCCCAGCATTTT
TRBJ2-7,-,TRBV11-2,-,CASSRSPPGAYEQYF,TGTGCCAGCAGCCGGTCCCCCCCAGGGGCCTACGAGCAGTACTTC
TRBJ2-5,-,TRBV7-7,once,CASSVGQLETQYF,TGTGCCAGCAGCGTCGGACAATTAGAGACCCAGTACTTC
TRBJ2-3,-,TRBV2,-,CASSLPTSTDTQYF,TGTGCCAGCAGCTTACCAACTAGCACAGATACGCAGTATTTT
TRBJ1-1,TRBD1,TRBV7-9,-,CASSLADRGRVAGNTEAFF,TGTGCCAGCAGCTTAGCGGACAGGGGGCGCGTGGCCGGGAACACTGAAGCTTTCTTT
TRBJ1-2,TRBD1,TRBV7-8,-,CASSKTRQGTNYGYTF,TGTGCCAGCAGCAAAACCCGACAGGGAACCAACTATGGCTACACCTTC
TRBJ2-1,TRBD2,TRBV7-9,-,CASSLGSRGGVYNEQFF,TGTGCCAGCAGCTTAGGGTCGAGGGGAGGGGTTTACAATGAGCAGTTCTTC
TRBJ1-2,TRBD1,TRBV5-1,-,CASSYRTGSYTF,TGCGCCAGCAGCTATAGGACAGGGAGCTACACCTTC
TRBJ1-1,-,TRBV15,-,CATSRDRRVTEAFF,TGTGCCACCAGCAGAGATCGGAGGGTGACTGAAGCTTTCTTT
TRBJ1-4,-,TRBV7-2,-,CASSLGSGINEKLFF,TGTGCCAGCAGCTTAGGATCAGGGATAAATGAAAAACTGTTTTTT
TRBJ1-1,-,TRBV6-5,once,CASSLRGEDTEAFF,TGTGCCAGCAGCCTCCGGGGGGAGGACACTGAAGCTTTCTTT
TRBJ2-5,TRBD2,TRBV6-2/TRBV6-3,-,CASSLAGALETQYF,TGTGCCAGCAGTCTAGCGGGGGCCCTAGAGACCCAGTACTTC
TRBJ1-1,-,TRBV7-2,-,CASSWEQGNTEAFF,TGTGCCAGCAGCTGGGAACAGGGGAACACTGAAGCTTTCTTT
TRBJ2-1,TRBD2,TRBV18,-,CASSTSGGAREQFF,TGTGCCAGCTCGACTAGCGGGGGGGCCAGGGAGCAGTTCTTC
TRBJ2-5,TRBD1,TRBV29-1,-,CSVAGTGAFETQYF,TGCAGCGTGGCTGGGACAGGGGCTTTTGAGACCCAGTACTTC
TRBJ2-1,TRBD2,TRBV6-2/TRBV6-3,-,CASSYSTAGGPSYNEQFF,TGTGCCAGCAGTTACTCGACAGCGGGGGGGCCCTCCTACAATGAGCAGTTCTTC
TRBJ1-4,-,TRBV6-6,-,CASSDRSYNEKLFF,TGTGCCAGCAGTGACAGGAGTTATAATGAAAAACTGTTTTTT
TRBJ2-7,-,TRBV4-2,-,CASSQSGIASEQYF,TGTGCCAGCAGCCAATCCGGGATAGCGTCCGAGCAGTACTTC
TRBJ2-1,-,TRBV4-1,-,CASSQPGAGRHNEQFF,TGCGCCAGCAGCCAACCAGGGGCCGGGCGGCACAATGAGCAGTTCTTC
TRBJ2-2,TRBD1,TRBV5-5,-,CASSQGQGNTGELFF,TGTGCCAGCAGCCAAGGACAGGGGAACACCGGGGAGCTGTTTTTT
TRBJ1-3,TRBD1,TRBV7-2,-,CASRKQGAPGNTIYF,TGTGCCAGCAGAAAACAGGGGGCGCCCGGAAACACCATATATTTT
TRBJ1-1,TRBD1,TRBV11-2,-,CASSSNRGPEAFF,TGTGCCAGCAGTTCTAACAGGGGACCTGAAGCTTTCTTT
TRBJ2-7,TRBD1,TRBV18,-,CASSPSGGTGVIGQYF,TGTGCCAGCTCACCATCTGGCGGGACAGGCGTCATCGGGCAGTACTTC
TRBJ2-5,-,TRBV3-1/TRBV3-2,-,CASSQAGVTAQYF,TGTGCCAGCAGCCAAGCGGGGGTAACGGCCCAGTACTTC
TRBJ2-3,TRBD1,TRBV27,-,CASSPRDRINPLVTDTQYF,TGTGCCAGCAGTCCCCGGGACAGGATAAACCCCCTAGTCACAGATACGCAGTATTTT
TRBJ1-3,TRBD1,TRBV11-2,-,CASRLAPGTENGNTIYF,TGTGCCAGCAGATTAGCCCCCGGGACAGAAAATGGAAACACCATATATTTT
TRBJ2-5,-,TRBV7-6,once,CASSRIGPPQETQYF,TGTGCCAGCAGCCGAATTGGGCCTCCCCAAGAGACCCAGTACTTC
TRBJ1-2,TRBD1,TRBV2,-,CASSVLTGGYGYTF,TGTGCCAGCAGTGTCCTGACAGGGGGCTATGGCTACACCTTC
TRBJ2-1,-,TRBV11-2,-,CASSLRGYNEQFF,TGTGCCAGCAGCTTGCGGGGCTACAATGAGCAGTTCTTC
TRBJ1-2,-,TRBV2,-,CASTLSRYRAIYGYTF,TGTGCCAGCACCCTTTCCAGATACAGGGCCATCTATGGCTACACCTTC
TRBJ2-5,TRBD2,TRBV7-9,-,CASSSPGLAIGTQYF,TGTGCCAGCAGCTCCCCCGGACTAGCGATCGGGACCCAGTACTTC
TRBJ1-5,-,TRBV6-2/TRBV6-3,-,CASSLEPQWQPQHF,TGTGCCAGCAGCCTTGAACCACAATGGCAGCCCCAGCATTTT
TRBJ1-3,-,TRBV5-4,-,CASSSGDSGNTIYF,TGTGCCAGCAGCTCCGGAGACTCTGGAAACACCATATATTTT
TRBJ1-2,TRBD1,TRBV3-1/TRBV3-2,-,CASSLDRVNGYTF,TGTGCCAGCAGCCTGGACAGGGTAAATGGCTACACCTTC
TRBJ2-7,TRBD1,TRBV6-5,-,CATPGTGSYEQYF,TGTGCCACCCCCGGGACAGGCTCCTACGAGCAGTACTTC